The 20 T cell receptor beta chains below were found in one sample sequenced in a study of Graves' ophthalmopathy and Graves' hyperthyroidism. From RNA, the CDR3 regions of TCR beta chains were amplified and sequenced. HTBI-primed RT-PCR formed the first round, and a multiplex PCR formed the second. Each CDR3 protein gets one entry after TCRdb re-called the multiplex PCR reads with MiXCR. This table has around 1,200,000 distinct CDR3 sequences, about 38% appearing once. The sequenced sample was peripheral blood or thyroid tissue (not recorded which). The receptors were gathered from an adult man with Graves' hyperthyroidism.

The chain carries TRBV2 and TRBJ1-5, with D unclear. In germline, CDR1 is SNHLY, CDR2 FYNNEI. V shed 6 bases and J shed 14 bases, with 23 bases lying between them. The CDR3 runs to 14 residues. DNA for the CDR3: TGTGCCAGCAGATACTCTAGCGGGAGGTTGTACGAGCATTTT. This translates into CASRYSSGRLYEHF.

This clonotype was counted ten times or more. J is TRBJ2-2 and V is TRBV29-1, with D maybe TRBD1 (6 bases). Germline V gene sequence: CDR1 SQVTM, CDR2 ANQGSEA. The CDR3 sequence is 16 residues long. Trimming removed 4 bases from V and 0 bases from J, with 15 bases in between. The CDR3 loop reads CSVGVGGRANTGELFF. DNA of the CDR3: TGCAGCGTTGGGGTTGGGGGCAGGGCGAACACCGGGGAGCTGTTTTTT.

This clonotype was recorded at least ten times. The genes are TRBV2 and TRBJ2-2; 9 bases are shared with TRBD1. Germline CDR1 and CDR2: SNHLY and FYNNEI. The V gene end was trimmed by 10 bases and the J gene end by 3 bases; junction bases not matched to a gene: 3. The length of the CDR3 is 13 residues. DNA of the CDR3: TGTGCCATCGACAGGGGGGACACCGGGGAGCTGTTTTTT. Translation: CAIDRGDTGELFF. Combining the CDR3 with reference TRBV2 and TRBJ2-2 gives the whole variable domain EPEVTQTPSHQVTQMGQEVILRCVPISNHLYFYWYRQILGQKVEFLVSFYNNEISEKSEIFDDQFSVERPDGSNFTLKIRSTKLEDSAMYFCAIDRGDTGELFFGEGSRLTVL.

This clonotype appeared many times. This chain uses TRBV20-1 with TRBJ1-5; 9 bases match TRBD1. The CDR3 is made up of 14 amino acids. CDR1 is DFQATT and CDR2 is SNEGSKA in the germline V gene (reference sequence). The trim removed 7 bases at V and 1 base at J, leaving 5 bases unmatched. CDR3 loop: CSVTGGSSNQPQHF. The CDR3 bases are TGCAGTGTGACAGGGGGTTCAAGCAATCAGCCCCAGCATTTT.

This clonotype was detected ten times or more. This CDR3 is CSAKPGQGALGNSPLHF. In DNA form, the CDR3 reads TGCAGTGCAAAGCCGGGACAGGGGGCCTTGGGTAATTCACCCCTCCACTTT. The V and J genes are TRBV20-1 and TRBJ1-6; 12 bases are shared with TRBD1. Germline V lookup: CDR1 DFQATT, CDR2 SNEGSKA (reference sequence). J lost 6 bases, V lost 6 bases, and 12 bases had no gene match. This CDR3 contains 17 residues.

The rearrangement joins TRBV7-2 to TRBJ1-4; the D is unclear. Trimming shortened V by 5 bases and J by 3 bases, and 16 bases separated the two germline ends. The CDR3 length is 16 residues. CDR1 is SGHTA, CDR2 FQGNSA, per germline. The CDR3 sequence is CASSQDEYKPNEKLFF. CDR3 DNA: TGTGCCAGCAGCCAAGACGAGTATAAACCTAATGAAAAACTGTTTTTT.

This clonotype was counted ten times or more. The chain links TRBV6-5 to TRBJ2-5; D ambiguous. Germline-derived CDR1 and CDR2 are MNHEY and SVGAGI. There are 13 residues in the CDR3. Trimming removed 6 bases from V and 5 bases from J, with 13 bases in between. The CDR3 nucleotides read TGTGCCAGCAGCTATAGTCCGGTGGAGACCCAGTACTTC. This sequence encodes CASSYSPVETQYF.

The J gene is TRBJ1-4, the V gene TRBV5-1; TRBD1 might be the D (6 bases). The CDR3 loop spans 15 amino acids. Trimming left V 4 bases short and J 3 bases short, with 13 bases between. Germline loops: CDR1 SGHRS, CDR2 YFSETQ. Written as DNA, the CDR3 is TGCGCCAGCAGCCCGGAGGGGGTGTCTAATGAAAAACTGTTTTTT. Translation: CASSPEGVSNEKLFF.

There are many counts of this clonotype. This chain connects TRBV11-2 to TRBJ2-5; the D gene is possibly TRBD1 (5 bases). Germline CDR1 and CDR2: SGHAT and FQNNGV. This CDR3 is built from 15 residues. V gave up 2 bases and J gave up 5 bases, with 15 bases separating them. Here the CDR3 reads CASSLWEGEGETQYF. Here the CDR3 DNA reads TGTGCCAGCAGCTTATGGGAAGGGGAAGGCGAGACCCAGTACTTC.

The sample holds many counts of this clonotype. The chain joins TRBV4-1 to TRBJ2-5; D may match TRBD1 or TRBD2 (5 bases each). Looked up from germline, CDR1 is MGHRA and CDR2 is YSYEKL. Trimming left V 0 bases short and J 5 bases short, with 16 bases between. This CDR3 region has 16 residues. The CDR3 here is CASSQDLGPLLETQYF. The CDR3 nucleotides read TGCGCCAGCAGCCAAGATTTGGGACCATTGCTGGAGACCCAGTACTTC.

A remark on this clonotype: This clone may be a read error of a much larger clone one base away. The chain couples TRBV7-2 to TRBJ2-7; TRBD2 matches 12 bases. Germline V lookup: CDR1 SGHTA, CDR2 FQGNSA. The CDR3 contains 15 residues. V lost 1 base, J lost 7 bases, and 5 bases stayed unmatched. The CDR3 is CASSLGLAGAWEQYF. The CDR3 DNA reads as TGTGCCAGCAGCTTAGGACTAGCGGGGGCCTGGGAGCAGTACTTC.

This chain links TRBV20-1 with TRBJ1-2; a possible D gene is TRBD1 (5 bases). The CDR3 is 12 amino acids. Trimming shortened V by 6 bases and J by 6 bases, and 14 bases separated the two germline ends. Germline V CDR1 and CDR2: DFQATT, SNEGSKA (reference sequence). The CDR3 DNA follows: TGCAGTGCAACAAGGGACGAGGATGGCTACACCTTC. Protein product: CSATRDEDGYTF.

The gene calls are TRBV12-3 or TRBV12-4 and TRBJ2-7; no reliable D call. V shed 5 bases and J shed 6 bases, with 23 bases lying between them. The CDR3 has 16 amino acids. CDR3 sequence: CASSATSLSPTCEQYF. The CDR3 DNA follows: TGTGCCAGCAGTGCAACCTCGCTCAGTCCGACCTGCGAGCAGTACTTC.

This clonotype showed up just once. This could be a read error, since a much larger clone is one nucleotide away. The genes are TRBV6-6 and TRBJ2-7, with 8 bases lining up with TRBD1. The V gene's germline CDR1 is MNHNY and CDR2 SVGAGI (reference sequence). This CDR3 region has 15 residues. The CDR3 coding sequence is TGTGCCCGCAGTTACTCGATGGACAGGGCCTACGAGCAGTACTTC. Protein sequence: CARSYSMDRAYEQYF.

The rearrangement uses TRBV29-1 and TRBJ2-7, with no clear D. V lost 8 bases, J lost 6 bases, and 17 bases lay in between. The germline V gene has CDR1 SQVTM and CDR2 ANQGSEA. This CDR3 comprises 12 residues. The CDR3 protein is CSLTPSRTEQYF. In DNA, the CDR3 is TGCAGCTTAACCCCATCCCGGACCGAGCAGTACTTC.

The chain links TRBV10-3 to TRBJ1-5, with 7 bases matching TRBD1. Trimming removed 2 bases from V and 2 bases from J; junction bases left unmatched: 6. Per germline, CDR1 ENHRY and CDR2 SYGVKD. CDR3 length equals 16 residues. This CDR3 is CAISEPTGLGNQPQHF. The CDR3 DNA sequence: TGTGCCATCAGTGAGCCGACAGGGTTGGGCAATCAGCCCCAGCATTTT.

The rearrangement links TRBV6-5 to TRBJ1-2, with 7 nucleotides matching TRBD1. Germline V gives CDR1 MNHEY, CDR2 SVGAGI. The J segment lost 4 bases and the V segment lost 8 bases, leaving 13 bases of the junction unmatched. The CDR3 runs to 15 residues. The CDR3 spells CASRLKGRGFYGYTF. The CDR3 bases are TGTGCCAGCCGCCTGAAGGGCAGGGGGTTCTATGGCTACACCTTC.

There are many counts of this clonotype. The genes are TRBV20-1 and TRBJ1-6; the D gene is possibly TRBD1 (6 bases). The CDR3 totals 15 residues. In germline, CDR1 is DFQATT, CDR2 SNEGSKA (reference sequence). V was shortened by 1 base and J by 8 bases, with 15 bases between the two germline ends. The CDR3: CSARGPGTLDSPLHF. The CDR3 bases are TGCAGTGCTAGAGGCCCCGGGACATTGGATTCACCCCTCCACTTT.

In its sample, this clonotype was seen many times. The V gene is TRBV19, the J gene TRBJ2-5; the match to TRBD1 covers 9 bases. J was trimmed by 4 bases and V by 8 bases; bases with no gene match: 11. The CDR3 spans 15 residues. Germline CDR1 and CDR2: LNHDA and SQIVND (reference sequence). The CDR3 spells CASCAGTGSLETQYF. The CDR3 DNA reads as TGTGCCAGTTGCGCCGGGACAGGGTCTTTAGAGACCCAGTACTTC.

This clonotype was picked up many times. The junction departs from the called germline gene at one end, perhaps through a read error. This chain links TRBV7-2 with TRBJ1-1; no clear D gene. Germline values: CDR1 SGHTA, CDR2 FQGNSA. The CDR3 has 12 residues. CDR3 sequence (DNA): TGTGCCAGCAACTTAGATTTGGCTGAAGCTTTCTTT. It translates to CASNLDLAEAFF.